Listed below are T cell receptor beta chains from one sample, sequenced in a study of blood T cell repertoires in COVID-19. Some clones are missing from TCRdb's copy, which holds only in-frame ones; the method was immunoSEQ multiplex PCR. The sample shows hundreds of thousands of clones, roughly 85% of them seen only once. The sample taken for sequencing was peripheral blood. These receptor sequences come from a woman aged 25 to 39 with active or convalescent COVID-19. The CDR3 runs from the conserved cysteine through the conserved F or W. The order of the fields is J gene, clone size, D gene, V gene, CDR3 protein, CDR3 DNA. The D gene is left open where the match is weak. Clone size is stated in some rows and not others, as once, few, many or a class when expanded.

J: TRBJ2-7; size: .; D: .; V: TRBV3-1/TRBV3-2; CDR3: CASSQGGDVFYEQYF; DNA: TGTGCCAGCAGCCAAGGGGGCGATGTTTTCTACGAGCAGTACTTC
J: TRBJ2-2; size: .; D: TRBD1; V: TRBV6-5; CDR3: CASSWTGRSGELFF; DNA: TGTGCCAGCAGTTGGACAGGGAGGTCCGGGGAGCTGTTTTTT
J: TRBJ2-7; size: .; D: TRBD1; V: TRBV13; CDR3: CASRLVRTGTYEQYF; DNA: TGTGCCAGCAGACTAGTGAGGACAGGGACTTACGAGCAGTACTTC
J: TRBJ1-2; size: .; D: TRBD1; V: TRBV19; CDR3: CASSIVAGGADNYGYTF; DNA: TGTGCCAGTAGTATCGTGGCAGGGGGCGCGGATAACTATGGCTACACCTTC
J: TRBJ2-3; size: .; D: TRBD2; V: TRBV3-1/TRBV3-2; CDR3: CASSPGLAVTDTQYF; DNA: TGTGCCAGCAGCCCGGGACTAGCGGTCACAGATACGCAGTATTTT
J: TRBJ1-3; size: .; D: .; V: TRBV6-1; CDR3: CASSGSGLTSGNTIYF; DNA: TGTGCCAGCAGTGGATCGGGACTGACCTCTGGAAACACCATATATTTT
J: TRBJ2-1; size: .; D: TRBD1; V: TRBV25-1; CDR3: CASSVTGGQFF; DNA: TGTGCCAGCAGTGTGACAGGGGGGCAGTTCTTC
J: TRBJ2-2; size: .; D: TRBD1; V: TRBV7-2; CDR3: CASSVEPGQLNTGELFF; DNA: TGTGCCAGCAGCGTAGAACCGGGACAGTTGAACACCGGGGAGCTGTTTTTT
J: TRBJ2-7; size: few; D: TRBD2; V: TRBV4-2; CDR3: CASSPQTGGEQYF; DNA: TGTGCCAGCAGCCCCCAAACGGGGGGCGAGCAGTACTTC
J: TRBJ1-5; size: .; D: TRBD1; V: TRBV6-5; CDR3: CASSYNRGNQPQHF; DNA: TGTGCCAGCAGTTACAACAGGGGTAATCAGCCCCAGCATTTT
J: TRBJ2-7; size: .; D: TRBD1; V: TRBV6-5; CDR3: CASSYTLGTGRDEQYF; DNA: TGTGCCAGCAGTTACACCCTCGGGACAGGGCGCGACGAGCAGTACTTC
J: TRBJ2-2; size: .; D: .; V: TRBV3-1/TRBV3-2; CDR3: CASSQTTGELFF; DNA: TGTGCCAGCAGCCAAACAACCGGGGAGCTGTTTTTT
J: TRBJ1-1; size: .; D: .; V: TRBV20-1; CDR3: CSASFPGHLNTEAFF; DNA: TGCAGTGCTAGTTTCCCGGGACATTTGAACACTGAAGCTTTCTTT
J: TRBJ1-4; size: .; D: .; V: TRBV11-2; CDR3: CASSLGIGTGSNEKLFF; DNA: TGTGCCAGCAGCTTAGGTATCGGTACCGGGTCTAATGAAAAACTGTTTTTT
J: TRBJ1-1; size: .; D: .; V: TRBV5-1; CDR3: CASSLAVSGQLNTEAFF; DNA: TGCGCCAGCAGCTTGGCCGTGAGTGGACAGCTAAACACTGAAGCTTTCTTT
J: TRBJ1-2; size: .; D: TRBD1; V: TRBV2; CDR3: CASISGQGSNYGYTF; DNA: TGTGCCAGCATCAGTGGACAGGGGTCTAACTATGGCTACACCTTC
J: TRBJ2-7; size: .; D: .; V: TRBV3-1/TRBV3-2; CDR3: CASRATGDIEQYF; DNA: TGTGCCAGCAGAGCTACCGGGGATATCGAGCAGTACTTC
J: TRBJ1-1; size: .; D: .; V: TRBV2; CDR3: CASSDIGEDRNTEAFF; DNA: TGTGCCAGCAGTGACATAGGAGAGGACAGGAACACTGAAGCTTTCTTT
J: TRBJ1-2; size: .; D: .; V: TRBV10-2; CDR3: CASSESVDSLGGYTF; DNA: TGCGCCAGCAGTGAGTCCGTCGACAGTCTGGGCGGCTACACCTTC
J: TRBJ2-1; size: .; D: TRBD2; V: TRBV2; CDR3: CASSLLAGFNNEQFF; DNA: TGTGCCAGCAGTCTACTAGCGGGATTTAACAATGAGCAGTTCTTC
J: TRBJ2-3; size: .; D: TRBD1; V: TRBV28; CDR3: CASSRDRGQYTQYF; DNA: TGTGCCAGCAGCCGGGACAGGGGGCAATATACGCAGTATTTT
J: TRBJ1-2; size: .; D: TRBD1; V: TRBV2; CDR3: CASIGQGATYGYTF; DNA: TGTGCCAGCATCGGACAGGGGGCGACCTATGGCTACACCTTC
J: TRBJ1-1; size: .; D: .; V: TRBV19; CDR3: CASRQALSEAFF; DNA: TGTGCCAGTAGGCAGGCACTTTCCGAAGCTTTCTTT
J: TRBJ1-2; size: .; D: .; V: TRBV5-1; CDR3: CASSLERGGGYTF; DNA: TGCGCCAGCAGCTTGGAACGAGGAGGTGGCTACACCTTC
J: TRBJ1-3; size: .; D: .; V: TRBV6-5; CDR3: CASSPGTLWNTIYF; DNA: TGTGCCAGCAGCCCCGGGACTTTGTGGAACACCATATATTTT
J: TRBJ1-5; size: .; D: .; V: TRBV3-1/TRBV3-2; CDR3: CASSQSLNQPQHF; DNA: TGTGCCAGCAGCCAATCACTGAATCAGCCCCAGCATTTT
J: TRBJ1-3; size: .; D: .; V: TRBV6-5; CDR3: CASSYNWGPGNTIYF; DNA: TGTGCCAGCAGTTACAATTGGGGGCCCGGAAACACCATATATTTT
J: TRBJ1-1; size: .; D: TRBD1; V: TRBV11-2; CDR3: CASSLGQGPMNTEAFF; DNA: TGTGCCAGCAGCTTAGGACAGGGTCCAATGAACACTGAAGCTTTCTTT
J: TRBJ2-2; size: .; D: TRBD2; V: TRBV3-1/TRBV3-2; CDR3: CASSQLERGRGELFF; DNA: TGTGCCAGCAGCCAATTAGAGCGGGGACGCGGGGAGCTGTTTTTT
J: TRBJ2-2; size: .; D: .; V: TRBV25-1; CDR3: CASSEFSPGELFF; DNA: TGTGCCAGCAGTGAATTCAGTCCCGGGGAGCTGTTTTTT